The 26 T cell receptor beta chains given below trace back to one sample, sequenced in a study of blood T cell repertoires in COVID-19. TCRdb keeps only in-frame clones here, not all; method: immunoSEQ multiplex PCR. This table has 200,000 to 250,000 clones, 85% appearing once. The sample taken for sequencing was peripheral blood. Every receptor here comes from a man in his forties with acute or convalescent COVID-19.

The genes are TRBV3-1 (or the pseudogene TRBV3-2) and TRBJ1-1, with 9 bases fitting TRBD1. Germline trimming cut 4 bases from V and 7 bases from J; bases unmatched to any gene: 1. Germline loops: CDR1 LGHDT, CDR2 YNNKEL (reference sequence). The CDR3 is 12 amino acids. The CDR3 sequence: CASSRTGVEAFF. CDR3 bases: TGTGCCAGCAGCCGGACAGGGGTTGAAGCTTTCTTT.

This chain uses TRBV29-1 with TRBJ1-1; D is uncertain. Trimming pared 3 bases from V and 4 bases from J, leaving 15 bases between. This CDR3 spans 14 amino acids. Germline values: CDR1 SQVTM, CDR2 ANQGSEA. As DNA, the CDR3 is TGCAGCGTTGAGTTGGCGGATGGGAGCACTGAAGCTTTCTTT. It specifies CSVELADGSTEAFF.

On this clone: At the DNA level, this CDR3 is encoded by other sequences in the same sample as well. CDR3 in amino acids: CASSPSGGALNEQFF. Here the CDR3 DNA reads TGTGCCAGCAGCCCTAGCGGGGGGGCCCTCAATGAGCAGTTCTTC. The chain recombines TRBV13 with TRBJ2-1, with 12 nucleotides matching TRBD2. The CDR3 totals 15 residues. Per germline, CDR1 PRHDT and CDR2 FYEKMQ (reference sequence). After removal of 5 bases from V and 6 bases from J, the junction contained 5 bases not matched to a gene.

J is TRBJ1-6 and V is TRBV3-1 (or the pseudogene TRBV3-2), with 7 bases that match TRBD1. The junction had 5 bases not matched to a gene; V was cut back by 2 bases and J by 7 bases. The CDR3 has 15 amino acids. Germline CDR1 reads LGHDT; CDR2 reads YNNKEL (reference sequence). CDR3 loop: CASSQRTGVNSPLHF. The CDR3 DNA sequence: TGTGCCAGCAGCCAACGGACAGGAGTGAATTCACCCCTCCACTTT.

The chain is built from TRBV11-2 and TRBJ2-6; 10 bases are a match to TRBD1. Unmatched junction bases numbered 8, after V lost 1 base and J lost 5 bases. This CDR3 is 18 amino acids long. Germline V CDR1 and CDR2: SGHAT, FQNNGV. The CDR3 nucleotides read TGTGCCAGCAGCTTAGGGGGGGACAGGGGCACCCGGGCCAACGTCCTGACTTTC. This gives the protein CASSLGGDRGTRANVLTF.

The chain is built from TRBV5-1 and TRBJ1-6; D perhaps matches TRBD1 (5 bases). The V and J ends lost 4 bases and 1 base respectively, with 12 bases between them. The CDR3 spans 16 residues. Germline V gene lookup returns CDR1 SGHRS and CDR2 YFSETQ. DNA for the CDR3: TGCGCCAGCAGCCTGGAGGGGCCGTCCTATAATTCACCCCTCCACTTT. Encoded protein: CASSLEGPSYNSPLHF.

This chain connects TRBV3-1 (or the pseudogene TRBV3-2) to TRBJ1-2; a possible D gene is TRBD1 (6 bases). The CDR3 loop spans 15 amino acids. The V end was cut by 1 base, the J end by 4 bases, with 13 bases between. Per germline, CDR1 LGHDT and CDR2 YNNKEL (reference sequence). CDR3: CASSQVRGGGYGYTF. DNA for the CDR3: TGTGCCAGCAGCCAAGTCCGGGGAGGGGGCTATGGCTACACCTTC.

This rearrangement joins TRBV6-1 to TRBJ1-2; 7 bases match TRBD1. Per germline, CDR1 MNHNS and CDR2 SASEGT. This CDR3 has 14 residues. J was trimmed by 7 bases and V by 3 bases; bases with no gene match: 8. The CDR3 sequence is CASSETRDSSGYTF. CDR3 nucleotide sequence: TGTGCCAGCAGTGAGACCCGGGACAGTTCTGGCTACACCTTC.

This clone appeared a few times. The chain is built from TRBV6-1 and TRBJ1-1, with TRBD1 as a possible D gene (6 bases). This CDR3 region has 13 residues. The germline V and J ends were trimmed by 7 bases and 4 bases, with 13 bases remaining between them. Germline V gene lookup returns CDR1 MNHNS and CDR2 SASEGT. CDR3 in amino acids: CASTQGGITEAFF. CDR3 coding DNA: TGTGCCAGCACCCAAGGGGGAATCACTGAAGCTTTCTTT.

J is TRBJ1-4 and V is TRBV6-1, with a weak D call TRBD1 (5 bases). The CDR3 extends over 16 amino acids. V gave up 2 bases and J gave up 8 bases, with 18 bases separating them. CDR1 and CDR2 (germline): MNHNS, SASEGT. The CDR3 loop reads CASSERVGDPREKLFF. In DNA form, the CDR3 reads TGTGCCAGCAGTGAAAGGGTAGGGGATCCGCGGGAAAAACTGTTTTTT.

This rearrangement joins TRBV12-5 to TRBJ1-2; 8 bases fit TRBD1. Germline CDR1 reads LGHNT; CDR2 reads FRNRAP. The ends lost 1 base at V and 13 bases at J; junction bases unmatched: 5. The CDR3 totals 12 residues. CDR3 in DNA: TGTGCTAGTGGTTTGGACAGGGGGAGATTCACCTTC. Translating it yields CASGLDRGRFTF.

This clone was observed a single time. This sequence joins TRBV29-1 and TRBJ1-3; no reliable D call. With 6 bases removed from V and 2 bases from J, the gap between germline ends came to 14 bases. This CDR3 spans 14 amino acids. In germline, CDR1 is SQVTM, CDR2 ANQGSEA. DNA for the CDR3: TGCAGCGTACTCGACACCTCTACTGGAAACACCATATATTTT. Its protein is CSVLDTSTGNTIYF.

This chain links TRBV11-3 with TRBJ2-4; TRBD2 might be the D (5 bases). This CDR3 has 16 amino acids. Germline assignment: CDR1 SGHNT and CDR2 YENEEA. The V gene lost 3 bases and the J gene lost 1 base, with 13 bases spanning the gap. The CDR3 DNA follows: TGTGCCAGCAGCTTTGGTGGACCGGGGGCCAAAAACATTCAGTACTTC. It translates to CASSFGGPGAKNIQYF. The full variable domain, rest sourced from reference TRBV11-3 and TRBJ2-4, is EAGVVQSPRYKIIEKKQPVAFWCNPISGHNTLYWYLQNLGQGPELLIRYENEEAVDDSQLPKDRFSAERLKGVDSTLKIQPAELGDSAVYLCASSFGGPGAKNIQYFGAGTRLSVL.

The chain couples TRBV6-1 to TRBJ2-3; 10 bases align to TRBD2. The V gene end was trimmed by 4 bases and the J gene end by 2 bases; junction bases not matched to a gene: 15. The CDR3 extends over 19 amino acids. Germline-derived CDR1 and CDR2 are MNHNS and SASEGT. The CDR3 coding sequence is TGTGCCAGCAGTGTACTATTTTGTTGTAGCGGGGGGCCCACAGATACGCAGTATTTT. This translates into CASSVLFCCSGGPTDTQYF.

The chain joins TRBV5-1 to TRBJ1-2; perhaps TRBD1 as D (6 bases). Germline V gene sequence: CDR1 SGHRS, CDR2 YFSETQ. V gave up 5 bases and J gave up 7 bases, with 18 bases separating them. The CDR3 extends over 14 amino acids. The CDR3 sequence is CASSFTSGEGGYTF. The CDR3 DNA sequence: TGCGCCAGCAGTTTCACTTCAGGGGAGGGTGGCTACACCTTC.

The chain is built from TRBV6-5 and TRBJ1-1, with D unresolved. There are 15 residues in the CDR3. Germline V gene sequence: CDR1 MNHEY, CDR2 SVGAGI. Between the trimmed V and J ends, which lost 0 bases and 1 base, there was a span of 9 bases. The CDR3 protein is CASSYSEARNTEAFF. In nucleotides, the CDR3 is TGTGCCAGCAGTTACTCTGAGGCTAGGAACACTGAAGCTTTCTTT.

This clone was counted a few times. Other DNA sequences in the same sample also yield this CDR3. CDR3 region: CASSLRGNTEAFF. The DNA for the CDR3 is TGTGCCAGCAGCTTACGCGGGAACACTGAAGCTTTCTTT. The V call is TRBV7-2, the J call TRBJ1-1; D gene uncertain. This CDR3 has 13 amino acids. Germline V gene sequence: CDR1 SGHTA, CDR2 FQGNSA. Deletions cut 2 bases from V and 1 base from J, with 5 bases between.

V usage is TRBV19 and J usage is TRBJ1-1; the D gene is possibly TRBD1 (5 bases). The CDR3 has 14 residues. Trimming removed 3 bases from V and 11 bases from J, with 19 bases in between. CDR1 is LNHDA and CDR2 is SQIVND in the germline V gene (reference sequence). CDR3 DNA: TGTGCCAGTAGTATGGGGGACGCCGCGGGGTTTGCTTTCTTT. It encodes CASSMGDAAGFAFF.

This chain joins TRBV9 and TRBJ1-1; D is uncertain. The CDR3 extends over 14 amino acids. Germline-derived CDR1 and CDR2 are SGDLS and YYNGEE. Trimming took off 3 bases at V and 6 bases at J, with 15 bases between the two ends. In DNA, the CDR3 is TGTGCCAGCAGCGCGGACTCCGAAGGTCCTGAAGCTTTCTTT. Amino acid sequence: CASSADSEGPEAFF.

For the CDR3, the DNA is TGTGCCTGGAGTCCGACAGGGAACACTGAAGCTTTCTTT. It is translated as CAWSPTGNTEAFF. The chain carries TRBV30 and TRBJ1-1; D may be TRBD1 (6 bases). V shed 2 bases and J shed 1 base, with 8 bases lying between them. Per germline, CDR1 GTSNPN and CDR2 SVGIG (reference sequence). CDR3 size: 13 residues.

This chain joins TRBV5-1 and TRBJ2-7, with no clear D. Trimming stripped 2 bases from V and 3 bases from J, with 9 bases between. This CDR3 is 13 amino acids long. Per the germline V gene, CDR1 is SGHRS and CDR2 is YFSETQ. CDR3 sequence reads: CASSFDTIYEQYF. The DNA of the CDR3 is TGCGCCAGCAGCTTCGACACGATCTACGAGCAGTACTTC. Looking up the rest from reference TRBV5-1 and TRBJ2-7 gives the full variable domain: KAGVTQTPRYLIKTRGQQVTLSCSPISGHRSVSWYQQTPGQGLQFLFEYFSETQRNKGNFPGRFSGRQFSNSRSEMNVSTLELGDSALYLCASSFDTIYEQYFGPGTRLTVT.

In nucleotides, the CDR3 is TGCGCCAGCAGCTTGGACATTTCTAACTATGGCTACACCTTC. It translates to CASSLDISNYGYTF. The chain has TRBV5-1 and TRBJ1-2; D not resolved. CDR1 and CDR2 from the germline V gene are SGHRS and YFSETQ. The length of the CDR3 is 14 residues. V shed 0 bases and J shed 0 bases, with 6 bases lying between them.

CDR3 region: CASSKYGTSGSYEQYF. The CDR3 nucleotides read TGTGCCAGCAGCAAATACGGGACATCAGGGTCCTACGAGCAGTACTTC. This sequence joins TRBV7-8 and TRBJ2-7; TRBD1 is a possible D gene (6 bases). This CDR3 is built from 16 residues. V lost 5 bases to trimming and J lost 1 base, with 18 bases between them. CDR1 is SGHVS, CDR2 FQNEAQ, per germline.

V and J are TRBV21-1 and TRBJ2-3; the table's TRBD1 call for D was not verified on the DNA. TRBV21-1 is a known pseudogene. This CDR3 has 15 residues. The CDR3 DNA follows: TGTGCCAGCAGTCATGTAGGACAGTCCACAGATACGCAGTATTTT. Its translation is CASSHVGQSTDTQYF.

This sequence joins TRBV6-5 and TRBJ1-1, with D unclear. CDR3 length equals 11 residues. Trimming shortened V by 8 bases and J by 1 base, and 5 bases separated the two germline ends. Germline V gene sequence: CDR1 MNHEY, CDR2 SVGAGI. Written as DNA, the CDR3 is TGTGCCAGCCGAGAGAACACTGAAGCTTTCTTT. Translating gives CASRENTEAFF.

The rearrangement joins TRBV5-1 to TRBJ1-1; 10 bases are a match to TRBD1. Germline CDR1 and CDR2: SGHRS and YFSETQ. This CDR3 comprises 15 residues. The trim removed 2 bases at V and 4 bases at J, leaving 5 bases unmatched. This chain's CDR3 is CASSLQGQGFTEAFF. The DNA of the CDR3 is TGCGCCAGCAGCTTACAGGGACAGGGGTTCACTGAAGCTTTCTTT.